This T cell receptor beta chain was sequenced during a study of beta chain features in type 1 diabetes. Points from the study as a whole: Sequencing of cDNA might inflate the share of cells that strongly express TCR. In type 1 diabetes patients, VDJ junctions had fewer insertions; deletions at these junctions were more frequent.

The CDR3 covers 16 residues. J gave up 4 bases and V 1 base, and 7 bases lay outside the gene matches. Germline V lookup: CDR1 SGHTA, CDR2 FQGNSA. Of the isolated RNA, all was reverse transcribed, and so the sequenced material was expressed TCRB transcripts. Produced via immunoSEQ multiplex PCR; TCRdb's table is partial and in-frame only. Seen here are approximately 160,000 clones, roughly 8.1% observed once, and the top ten hold around 0.65%. Points on this clone: The antigen is unknown.

A single heparinised draw of roughly 0.11 L on average was taken per donor. The V call is TRBV7-2, the J call TRBJ2-7; 10 bases are a match to TRBD2. The sample was central memory CD4+ T cells from blood. The receptor comes from a man aged 18 to 29 in good health. CDR3 DNA: TGTGCCAGCAGCTTAGGAGCGGGGGGGATGTTTTACGAGCAGTACTTC. Translating it yields CASSLGAGGMFYEQYF.